The T cell receptor (beta chain) under discussion was sequenced for a study of T-cell memory formation after mild COVID-19. This clonotype was seen repeatedly, ten times or more. TCRdb independently ran MiXCR on the 5' RACE reads; one entry per CDR3 protein. Among roughly 14,000 distinct CDR3 sequences, about 21% were seen once, and the ten largest hold 49%. The V end was cut by 5 bases, the J end by 1 base, with 6 bases between. Germline CDR1 MNHEY, CDR2 SMNVEV (reference sequence). The CDR3 is made up of 13 amino acids. The source material was PBMCs or a T cell subset sorted from them (not recorded which). This clonotype was sampled from an adult woman who had mild COVID-19 (a few samples of this study predate the infection). Cell type and time point are not known. The chain has TRBV27 and TRBJ1-5; no clear D. CDR3 in amino acids: CASSIKSNQPQHF. Here the CDR3 DNA reads TGTGCCAGCAGTATAAAGAGCAATCAGCCCCAGCATTTT.